This T cell receptor beta chain was retrieved from a study of blood T cell repertoires in COVID-19. Profiled with immunoSEQ multiplex PCR; TCRdb holds only in-frame clones, not every one. In the table there are roughly 200,000 clones, around 84% of which are singletons. The TCR originated in an elderly woman with active or convalescent COVID-19. Sequenced input: peripheral blood.

The CDR3 DNA follows: TGTGCCAGCAGTGAACAGGCCCCGGGCTACACCTTC. Translated, it gives CASSEQAPGYTF. J is TRBJ1-2 and V is TRBV2, with D hard to call. V lost 2 bases and J lost 8, with 9 bases in between. The CDR3 is made up of 12 amino acids. Germline-derived CDR1 and CDR2 are SNHLY and FYNNEI.